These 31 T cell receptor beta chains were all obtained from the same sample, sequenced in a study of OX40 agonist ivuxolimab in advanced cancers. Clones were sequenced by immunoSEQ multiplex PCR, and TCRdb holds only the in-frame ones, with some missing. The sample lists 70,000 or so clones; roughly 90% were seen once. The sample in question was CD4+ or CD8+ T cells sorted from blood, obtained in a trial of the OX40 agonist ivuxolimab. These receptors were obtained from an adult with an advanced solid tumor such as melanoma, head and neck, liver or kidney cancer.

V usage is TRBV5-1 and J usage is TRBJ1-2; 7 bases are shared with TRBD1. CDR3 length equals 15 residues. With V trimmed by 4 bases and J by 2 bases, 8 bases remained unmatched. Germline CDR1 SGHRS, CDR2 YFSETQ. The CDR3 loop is CASSPGGTENYGYTF. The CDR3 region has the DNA TGCGCCAGCAGCCCGGGGGGGACAGAGAACTATGGCTACACCTTC.

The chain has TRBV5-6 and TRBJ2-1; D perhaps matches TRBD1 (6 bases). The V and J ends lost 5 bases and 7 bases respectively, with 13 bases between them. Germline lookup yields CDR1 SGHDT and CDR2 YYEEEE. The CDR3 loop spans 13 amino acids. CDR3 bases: TGTGCCAGCAGGGCCAGGGGCGAGAATGAGCAGTTCTTC. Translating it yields CASRARGENEQFF.

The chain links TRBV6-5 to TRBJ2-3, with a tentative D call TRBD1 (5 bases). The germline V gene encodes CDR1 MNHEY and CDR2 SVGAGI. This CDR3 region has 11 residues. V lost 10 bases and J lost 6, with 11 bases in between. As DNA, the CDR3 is TGTGCCACGTCGAAGGGGGATACGCAGTATTTT. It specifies CATSKGDTQYF.

For the CDR3, the DNA is TGTGCCACCAGTAGACCGGGACAGGATCCCTACGAGCAGTACTTC. Its protein is CATSRPGQDPYEQYF. This sequence joins TRBV15 and TRBJ2-7, with 8 bases matching TRBD1. This CDR3 is built from 15 residues. Per germline, CDR1 LNHNV and CDR2 YYDKDF (reference sequence). Unmatched junction bases numbered 9, after V lost 6 bases and J lost 2 bases.

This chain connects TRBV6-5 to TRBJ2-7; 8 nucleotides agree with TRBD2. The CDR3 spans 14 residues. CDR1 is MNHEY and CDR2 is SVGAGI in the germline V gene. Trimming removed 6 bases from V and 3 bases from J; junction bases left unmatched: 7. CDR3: CASRDSGGRYEQYF. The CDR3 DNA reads TGTGCCAGCAGGGATTCGGGAGGGCGCTACGAGCAGTACTTC.

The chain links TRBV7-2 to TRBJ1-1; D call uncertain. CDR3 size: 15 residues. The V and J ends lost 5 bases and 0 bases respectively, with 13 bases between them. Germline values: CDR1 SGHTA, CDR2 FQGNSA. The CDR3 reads CASSTPGRLNTEAFF. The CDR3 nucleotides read TGTGCCAGCAGCACCCCGGGGAGGTTGAACACTGAAGCTTTCTTT.

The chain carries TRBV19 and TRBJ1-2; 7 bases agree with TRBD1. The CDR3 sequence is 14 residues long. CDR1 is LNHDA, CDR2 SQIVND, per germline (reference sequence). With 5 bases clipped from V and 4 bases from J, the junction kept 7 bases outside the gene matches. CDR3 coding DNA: TGTGCCAGTAGTTCGACAGGGCATGGCTATGGCTACACCTTC. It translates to CASSSTGHGYGYTF.

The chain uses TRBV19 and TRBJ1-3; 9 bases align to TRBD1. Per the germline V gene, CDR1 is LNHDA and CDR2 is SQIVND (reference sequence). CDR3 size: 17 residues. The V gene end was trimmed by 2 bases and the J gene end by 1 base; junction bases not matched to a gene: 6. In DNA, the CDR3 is TGTGCCAGTAGTATAACGACAGGGGGTCGTTCTGGAAACACCATATATTTT. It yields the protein CASSITTGGRSGNTIYF.

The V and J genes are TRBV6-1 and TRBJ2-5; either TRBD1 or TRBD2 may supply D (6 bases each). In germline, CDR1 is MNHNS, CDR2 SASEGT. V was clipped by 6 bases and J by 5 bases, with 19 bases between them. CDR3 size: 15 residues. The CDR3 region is CASRTVTGAWETQYF. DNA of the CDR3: TGTGCCAGCAGAACGGTTACGGGGGCCTGGGAGACCCAGTACTTC.

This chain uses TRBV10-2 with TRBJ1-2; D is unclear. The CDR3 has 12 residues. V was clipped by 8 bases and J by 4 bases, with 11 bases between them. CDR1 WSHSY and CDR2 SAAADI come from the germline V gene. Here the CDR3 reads CASRTVAYGYTF. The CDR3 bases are TGCGCCAGCCGGACCGTGGCCTATGGCTACACCTTC.

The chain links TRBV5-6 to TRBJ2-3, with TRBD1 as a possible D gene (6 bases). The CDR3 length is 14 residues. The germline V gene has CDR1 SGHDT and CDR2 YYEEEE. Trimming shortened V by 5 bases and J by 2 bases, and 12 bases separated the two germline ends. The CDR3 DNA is TGTGCCAGCAGGAACCAGGGGTACACAGATACGCAGTATTTT. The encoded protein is CASRNQGYTDTQYF.

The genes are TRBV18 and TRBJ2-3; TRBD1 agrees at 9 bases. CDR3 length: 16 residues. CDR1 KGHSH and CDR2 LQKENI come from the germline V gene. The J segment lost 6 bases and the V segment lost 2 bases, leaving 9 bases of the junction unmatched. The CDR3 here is CASSPDGTGIGDTQYF. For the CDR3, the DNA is TGTGCCAGCTCACCAGACGGGACAGGGATTGGGGATACGCAGTATTTT.

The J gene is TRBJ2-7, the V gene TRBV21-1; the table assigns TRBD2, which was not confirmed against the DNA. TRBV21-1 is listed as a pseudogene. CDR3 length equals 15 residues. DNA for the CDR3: TGTGCCAGCATCTGCAGGGCGGGAGGGCCCCACGAGCAGTACTTC. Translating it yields CASICRAGGPHEQYF.

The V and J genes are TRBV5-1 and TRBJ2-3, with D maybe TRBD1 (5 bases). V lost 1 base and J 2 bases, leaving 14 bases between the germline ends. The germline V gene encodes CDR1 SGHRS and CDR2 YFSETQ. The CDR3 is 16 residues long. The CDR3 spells CASSLFARDSTDTQYF. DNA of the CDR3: TGCGCCAGCAGCTTGTTCGCCAGGGATTCCACAGATACGCAGTATTTT.

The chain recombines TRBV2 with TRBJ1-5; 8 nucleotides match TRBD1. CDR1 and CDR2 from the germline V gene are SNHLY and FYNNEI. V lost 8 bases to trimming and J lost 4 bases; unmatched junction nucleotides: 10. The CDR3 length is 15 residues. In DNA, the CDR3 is TGTGCCAGCGGCGGTCGCAGGGGGCTAAATCAGCCCCAGCATTTT. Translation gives CASGGRRGLNQPQHF. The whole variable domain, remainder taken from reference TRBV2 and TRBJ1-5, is EPEVTQTPSHQVTQMGQEVILRCVPISNHLYFYWYRQILGQKVEFLVSFYNNEISEKSEIFDDQFSVERPDGSNFTLKIRSTKLEDSAMYFCASGGRRGLNQPQHFGDGTRLSIL.

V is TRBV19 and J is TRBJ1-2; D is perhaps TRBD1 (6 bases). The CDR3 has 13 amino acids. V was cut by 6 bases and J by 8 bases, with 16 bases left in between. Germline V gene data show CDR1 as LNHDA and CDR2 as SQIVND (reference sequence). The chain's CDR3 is CASRPGTSLGYTF. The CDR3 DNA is TGTGCCAGTAGACCCGGGACATCATTAGGCTACACCTTC.

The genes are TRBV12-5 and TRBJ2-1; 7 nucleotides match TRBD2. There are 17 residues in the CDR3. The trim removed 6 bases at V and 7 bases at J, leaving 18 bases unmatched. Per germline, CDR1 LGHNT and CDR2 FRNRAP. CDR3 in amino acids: CASGPRTGTIVENEQFF. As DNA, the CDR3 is TGTGCTAGTGGCCCCCGGACCGGGACTATAGTAGAAAATGAGCAGTTCTTC. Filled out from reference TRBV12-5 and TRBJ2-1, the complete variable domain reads DARVTQTPRHKVTEMGQEVTMRCQPILGHNTVFWYRQTMMQGLELLAYFRNRAPLDDSGMPKDRFSAEMPDATLATLKIQPSEPRDSAVYFCASGPRTGTIVENEQFFGPGTRLTVL.

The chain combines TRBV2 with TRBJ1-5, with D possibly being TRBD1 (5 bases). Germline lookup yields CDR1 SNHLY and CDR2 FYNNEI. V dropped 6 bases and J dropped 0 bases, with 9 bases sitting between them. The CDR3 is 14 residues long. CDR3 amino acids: CASRGDYSNQPQHF. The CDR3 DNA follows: TGTGCCAGCAGGGGGGATTATAGCAATCAGCCCCAGCATTTT.

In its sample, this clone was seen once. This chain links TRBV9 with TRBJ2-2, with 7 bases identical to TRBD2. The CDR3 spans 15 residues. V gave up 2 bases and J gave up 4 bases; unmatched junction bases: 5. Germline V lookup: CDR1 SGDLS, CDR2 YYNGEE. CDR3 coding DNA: TGTGCCAGCAGCGTTGGACTAGACGGCACCGGGGAGCTGTTTTTT. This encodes CASSVGLDGTGELFF.

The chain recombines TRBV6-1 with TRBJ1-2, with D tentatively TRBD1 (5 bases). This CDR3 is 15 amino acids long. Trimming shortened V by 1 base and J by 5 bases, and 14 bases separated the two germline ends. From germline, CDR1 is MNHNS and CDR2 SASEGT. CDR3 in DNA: TGTGCCAGCAGTGAAGGCCCAGGGCCACAATATGGCTACACCTTC. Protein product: CASSEGPGPQYGYTF.

CDR3 region: CASRFGTEAFF. The CDR3, as DNA: TGTGCCAGTAGATTCGGCACTGAAGCTTTCTTT. The V call is TRBV19, the J call TRBJ1-1; D gene ambiguous. Germline V gene data show CDR1 as LNHDA and CDR2 as SQIVND (reference sequence). The CDR3 is 11 residues long. With 6 bases removed from V and 4 bases from J, the gap between germline ends came to 6 bases.

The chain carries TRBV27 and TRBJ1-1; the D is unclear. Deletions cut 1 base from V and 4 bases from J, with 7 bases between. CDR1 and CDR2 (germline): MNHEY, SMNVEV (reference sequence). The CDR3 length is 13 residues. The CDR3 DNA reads TGTGCCAGCAGTTTATTTGCCCCCACTGAAGCTTTCTTT. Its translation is CASSLFAPTEAFF.

CDR3 in amino acids: CAWSDPGGPRREQYF. The DNA for the CDR3 is TGTGCCTGGAGCGACCCGGGGGGCCCGAGAAGGGAGCAGTACTTC. The rearrangement uses TRBV30 and TRBJ2-7; D is possibly TRBD2 (7 bases). The germline V and J ends were trimmed by 3 bases and 7 bases, with 22 bases remaining between them. Germline loops: CDR1 GTSNPN, CDR2 SVGIG (reference sequence). The CDR3 extends over 15 amino acids.

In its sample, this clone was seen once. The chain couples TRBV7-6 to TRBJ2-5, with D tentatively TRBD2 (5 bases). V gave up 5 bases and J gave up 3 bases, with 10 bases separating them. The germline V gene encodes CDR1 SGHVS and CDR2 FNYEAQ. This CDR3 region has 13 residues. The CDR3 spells CASSPTGKETQYF. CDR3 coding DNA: TGTGCCAGCAGCCCTACCGGGAAAGAGACCCAGTACTTC.

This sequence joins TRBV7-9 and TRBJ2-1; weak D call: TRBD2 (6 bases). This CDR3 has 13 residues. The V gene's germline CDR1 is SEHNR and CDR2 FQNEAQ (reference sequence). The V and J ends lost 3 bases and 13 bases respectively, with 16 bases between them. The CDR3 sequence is CASSFPGTFLQFF. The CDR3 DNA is TGTGCCAGCAGCTTCCCCGGGACTTTTCTACAGTTCTTC.

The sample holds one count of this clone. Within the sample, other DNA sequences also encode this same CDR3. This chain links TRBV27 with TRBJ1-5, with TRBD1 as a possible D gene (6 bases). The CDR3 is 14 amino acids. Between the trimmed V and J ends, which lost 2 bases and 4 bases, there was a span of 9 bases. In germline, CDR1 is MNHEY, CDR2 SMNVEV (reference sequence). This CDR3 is CASSLGQGNQPQHF. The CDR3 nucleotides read TGTGCCAGCAGTTTAGGGCAGGGGAATCAGCCCCAGCATTTT.

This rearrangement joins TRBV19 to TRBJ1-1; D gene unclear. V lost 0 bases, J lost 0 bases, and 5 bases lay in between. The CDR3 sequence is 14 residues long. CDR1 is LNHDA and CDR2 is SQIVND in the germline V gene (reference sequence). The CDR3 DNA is TGTGCCAGTAGTATAGACGACCTGAACACTGAAGCTTTCTTT. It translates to CASSIDDLNTEAFF. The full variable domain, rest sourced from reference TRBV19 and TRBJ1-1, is DGGITQSPKYLFRKEGQNVTLSCEQNLNHDAMYWYRQDPGQGLRLIYYSQIVNDFQKGDIAEGYSVSREKKESFPLTVTSAQKNPTAFYLCASSIDDLNTEAFFGQGTRLTVV.

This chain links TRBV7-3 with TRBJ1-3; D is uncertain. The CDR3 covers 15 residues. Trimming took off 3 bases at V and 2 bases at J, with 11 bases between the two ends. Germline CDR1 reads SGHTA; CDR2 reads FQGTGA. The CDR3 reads CASSFGIGPGNTIYF. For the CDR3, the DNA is TGTGCCAGCAGCTTCGGCATAGGCCCTGGAAACACCATATATTTT.

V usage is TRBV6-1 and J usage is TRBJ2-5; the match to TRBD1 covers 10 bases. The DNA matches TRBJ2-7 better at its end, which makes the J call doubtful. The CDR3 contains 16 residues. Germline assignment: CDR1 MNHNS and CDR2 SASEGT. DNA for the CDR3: TGTGCCAGCAGTGATCCAACGGGACAGGGGAAGTACGAGCAGTACTTC. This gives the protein CASSDPTGQGKYEQYF.

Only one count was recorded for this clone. CDR3 in DNA: TGTGCCAGCAGCCGGACAGGCTCTGGAAACACCATATATTTT. It specifies CASSRTGSGNTIYF. V is TRBV11-3 and J is TRBJ1-3, with TRBD1 matching over 7 bases. Per the germline V gene, CDR1 is SGHNT and CDR2 is YENEEA. The CDR3 runs to 14 residues. With V trimmed by 5 bases and J by 0 bases, 1 base remained unmatched.

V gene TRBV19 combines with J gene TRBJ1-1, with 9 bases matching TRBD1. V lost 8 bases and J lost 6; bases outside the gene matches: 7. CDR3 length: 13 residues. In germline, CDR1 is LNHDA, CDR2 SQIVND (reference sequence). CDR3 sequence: CASRDRGTAEAFF. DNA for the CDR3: TGTGCCAGTCGTGACAGGGGGACCGCTGAAGCTTTCTTT.